The 32 T cell receptor beta chains below come from one sample, sequenced in a study of shared clonotypes between healthy human individuals. Terminally differentiated effector memory CD45RA+ cells were excluded from the naive CD8 cells, which were CD45RO-negative and positively selected for CCR7. Generated by immunoSEQ multiplex PCR, the TCRdb table keeps only in-frame clones and is missing some. The top ten hold 0.85% to 1.3% of the sample, which has over 2 million clones, approximately 94% seen once. The sequenced sample consisted of naive CD8+ T cells sorted from blood. Receptors were obtained from a man between 18 and 29 years old in good health.

The chain couples TRBV7-9 to TRBJ2-7; D unresolved. This CDR3 has 11 amino acids. The germline CDR1 and CDR2 sequences are SEHNR and FQNEAQ (reference sequence). V dropped 6 bases and J dropped 6 bases, with 9 bases sitting between them. CDR3 in amino acids: CASRGGPEQYF. The CDR3 nucleotides are TGTGCCAGCAGGGGTGGGCCCGAGCAGTACTTC.

The chain links TRBV7-9 to TRBJ2-2; no reliable D call. The V end was cut by 5 bases, the J end by 8 bases, with 12 bases between. The CDR3 extends over 13 amino acids. Germline lookup yields CDR1 SEHNR and CDR2 FQNEAQ (reference sequence). The CDR3 loop reads CASSVDRLGELFF. The CDR3 nucleotides read TGTGCCAGCAGCGTAGACCGGTTAGGGGAGCTGTTTTTT.

The chain's CDR3 is CASSPSWTGGFGETQYF. The DNA of the CDR3 is TGCGCCAGCAGCCCCTCTTGGACAGGGGGCTTCGGAGAGACCCAGTACTTC. The chain recombines TRBV4-1 with TRBJ2-5, with TRBD1 matching over 11 bases. Germline V gives CDR1 MGHRA, CDR2 YSYEKL. The CDR3 sequence is 17 residues long. With V trimmed by 4 bases and J by 4 bases, 11 bases remained unmatched.

The chain combines TRBV7-6 with TRBJ2-3, with D unclear. The ends were cut back, 1 base at V and 3 bases at J, with 11 bases in the middle. The CDR3 is 15 residues long. Germline V gene data show CDR1 as SGHVS and CDR2 as FNYEAQ. The chain's CDR3 is CASSLDVWGTDTQYF. The CDR3 nucleotides are TGTGCCAGCAGCTTAGACGTGTGGGGTACAGATACGCAGTATTTT.

For this clone: A much larger clone lies one base from this, so it may be a read error. V is TRBV11-3 and J is TRBJ1-1; no clear D. Trimming pared 2 bases from V and 4 bases from J, leaving 2 bases between. Germline CDR1 is SGHNT and CDR2 is YENEEA. The CDR3 runs to 11 residues. For the CDR3, the DNA is TGTGCCAGCAGCTTATCCACTGAAGCTTTCTTT. Translated: CASSLSTEAFF. Supplemented by reference TRBV11-3 and TRBJ1-1, the full variable domain reads EAGVVQSPRYKIIEKKQPVAFWCNPISGHNTLYWYLQNLGQGPELLIRYENEEAVDDSQLPKDRFSAERLKGVDSTLKIQPAELGDSAVYLCASSLSTEAFFGQGTRLTVV.

This clone was recorded only once. The V and J genes are TRBV9 and TRBJ2-1, with a possible D match to TRBD2 (6 bases). This CDR3 is built from 14 residues. Trimming left V 3 bases short and J 10 bases short, with 17 bases between. Germline V gene lookup returns CDR1 SGDLS and CDR2 YYNGEE. The CDR3 nucleotides are TGTGCCAGCAGCGCATTGAACGGGGGTTTAGAGCAGTTCTTC. Translating gives CASSALNGGLEQFF.

The V call is TRBV15, the J call TRBJ2-7, with D tentatively TRBD1 (6 bases). The germline gives CDR1 LNHNV, CDR2 YYDKDF (reference sequence). The CDR3 loop spans 14 amino acids. Trimming took 3 bases from V and 2 from J, leaving 11 bases between them. The CDR3 DNA is TGTGCCACCAGCAGCGCCAGGGGAACCTACGAGCAGTACTTC. Translated, it gives CATSSARGTYEQYF. The full variable domain, its missing parts supplied by reference TRBV15 and TRBJ2-7, is DAMVIQNPRYQVTQFGKPVTLSCSQTLNHNVMYWYQQKSSQAPKLLFHYYDKDFNNEADTPDNFQSRRPNTSFCFLDIRSPGLGDTAMYLCATSSARGTYEQYFGPGTRLTVT.

This sequence joins TRBV7-9 and TRBJ2-5; 8 nucleotides line up with TRBD1. The germline CDR1 and CDR2 sequences are SEHNR and FQNEAQ (reference sequence). The CDR3 is made up of 15 amino acids. With 3 bases clipped from V and 3 bases from J, the junction kept 6 bases outside the gene matches. CDR3 bases: TGTGCCAGCAGCTTTTTAGAGGACAGGGAAGAGACCCAGTACTTC. This gives the protein CASSFLEDREETQYF.

This chain connects TRBV11-2 to TRBJ2-1, with D perhaps assigned TRBD1 or TRBD2 (5 bases each). Germline CDR1 reads SGHAT; CDR2 reads FQNNGV. The CDR3 is made up of 15 amino acids. Deletions cut 2 bases from V and 0 bases from J, with 8 bases between. The CDR3 bases are TGTGCCAGCAGCTTATGGGGGAGCTCCTACAATGAGCAGTTCTTC. Translating it yields CASSLWGSSYNEQFF.

V usage is TRBV6-5 and J usage is TRBJ1-1; TRBD1 matches 8 bases. The germline CDR1 and CDR2 sequences are MNHEY and SVGAGI. Trimming at V came to 4 bases and at J to 6 bases, leaving 10 bases not matched to a gene. This CDR3 spans 15 amino acids. This CDR3 reads CASSLTGEGMAEAFF. The CDR3 coding sequence is TGTGCCAGCAGTTTGACAGGGGAGGGTATGGCTGAAGCTTTCTTT.

Points on this clone: At the DNA level, this CDR3 is encoded by other sequences in the same sample as well. The chain links TRBV11-2 to TRBJ2-7, with D unresolved. Germline loops: CDR1 SGHAT, CDR2 FQNNGV. CDR3 length equals 13 residues. V shed 0 bases and J shed 3 bases, with 6 bases lying between them. The CDR3 sequence: CASSLERDYEQYF. The CDR3 bases are TGTGCCAGCAGCTTAGAGCGCGACTACGAGCAGTACTTC.

The chain carries TRBV9 and TRBJ2-1, with TRBD2 matching 9 bases. The CDR3 loop spans 15 amino acids. CDR1 is SGDLS and CDR2 is YYNGEE in the germline V gene. Trimming at V came to 4 bases and at J to 6 bases, leaving 8 bases not matched to a gene. This chain's CDR3 is CASSITGLAGNEQFF. The CDR3, as DNA: TGTGCCAGCAGCATAACGGGACTAGCAGGCAATGAGCAGTTCTTC. Full variable domain (remainder filled in from reference TRBV9 and TRBJ2-1): DSGVTQTPKHLITATGQRVTLRCSPRSGDLSVYWYQQSLDQGLQFLIQYYNGEERAKGNILERFSAQQFPDLHSELNLSSLELGDSALYFCASSITGLAGNEQFFGPGTRLTVL.

The rearrangement links TRBV9 to TRBJ2-7; no clear D gene. Trimming removed 4 bases at V and 1 base at J, with 12 bases between. The length of the CDR3 is 14 residues. Germline CDR1 and CDR2: SGDLS and YYNGEE. CDR3 region: CASSPSGYSYEQYF. In DNA form, the CDR3 reads TGTGCCAGCAGCCCTAGTGGGTATTCCTACGAGCAGTACTTC.

The chain has TRBV27 and TRBJ2-2; tentatively, D is TRBD1 or TRBD2 (5 bases each). With 3 bases removed from V and 0 bases from J, the gap between germline ends came to 20 bases. Germline V gene sequence: CDR1 MNHEY, CDR2 SMNVEV (reference sequence). The CDR3 spans 19 residues. CDR3 in amino acids: CASSFWFGAGWSNTGELFF. CDR3 coding DNA: TGTGCCAGCAGTTTTTGGTTCGGGGCAGGGTGGTCGAACACCGGGGAGCTGTTTTTT.

This clone was recorded once. The genes are TRBV2 and TRBJ2-6; D remains unclear. From germline, CDR1 is SNHLY and CDR2 FYNNEI. Trimming took off 4 bases at V and 3 bases at J, with 7 bases between the two ends. The CDR3 covers 14 residues. The CDR3 DNA follows: TGTGCCAGCAGTGGGGGTGGTGGGGCCAACGTCCTGACTTTC. Translated, it gives CASSGGGGANVLTF. Filled out from reference TRBV2 and TRBJ2-6, the complete variable domain reads EPEVTQTPSHQVTQMGQEVILRCVPISNHLYFYWYRQILGQKVEFLVSFYNNEISEKSEIFDDQFSVERPDGSNFTLKIRSTKLEDSAMYFCASSGGGGANVLTFGAGSRLTVL.

The chain is built from TRBV12-5 and TRBJ1-2; TRBD1 is a possible D gene (5 bases). V was shortened by 6 bases and J by 4 bases, with 15 bases between the two germline ends. Germline V lookup: CDR1 LGHNT, CDR2 FRNRAP. The CDR3 length is 14 residues. CDR3 loop: CASGPRGSPYGYTF. DNA of the CDR3: TGTGCTAGTGGCCCCCGGGGCAGCCCCTATGGCTACACCTTC.

The V call is TRBV4-3, the J call TRBJ2-2; D is ambiguous. This CDR3 region has 13 residues. The ends were cut back, 0 bases at V and 7 bases at J, with 6 bases in the middle. Looked up from germline, CDR1 is LGHNA and CDR2 is YSLEER. The CDR3 is CASSQDDGGELFF. For the CDR3, the DNA is TGCGCCAGCAGCCAAGATGACGGCGGGGAGCTGTTTTTT.

This chain links TRBV4-1 with TRBJ2-1; 8 nucleotides agree with TRBD2. CDR3 length: 17 residues. Germline CDR1 and CDR2: MGHRA and YSYEKL. With 4 bases clipped from V and 5 bases from J, the junction kept 13 bases outside the gene matches. CDR3 amino acids: CASSLIGGGPLNNEQFF. In nucleotides, the CDR3 is TGCGCCAGCAGCCTGATCGGGGGGGGCCCCTTAAACAATGAGCAGTTCTTC.

The chain carries TRBV27 and TRBJ1-4, with 7 bases fitting TRBD1. Trimming at V came to 6 bases and at J to 3 bases, leaving 4 bases not matched to a gene. The germline CDR1 and CDR2 sequences are MNHEY and SMNVEV (reference sequence). CDR3 length: 14 amino acids. The CDR3 sequence: CASRRQGSNEKLFF. Here the CDR3 DNA reads TGTGCCAGCAGGAGACAGGGTTCTAATGAAAAACTGTTTTTT.

The chain joins TRBV27 to TRBJ2-1, with 9 bases that match TRBD2. CDR3 length: 15 amino acids. J gave up 9 bases and V 8 bases, and 14 bases lay outside the gene matches. CDR1 and CDR2 (germline): MNHEY, SMNVEV (reference sequence). The CDR3, as DNA: TGTGCCAGCTCATCGGGTGGTAGCGGGGGAAGTGAGCAGTTCTTC. This gives the protein CASSSGGSGGSEQFF.

The rearrangement joins TRBV7-9 to TRBJ1-4, with no clear D. This CDR3 comprises 13 residues. Per germline, CDR1 SEHNR and CDR2 FQNEAQ (reference sequence). Trimming stripped 5 bases from V and 8 bases from J, with 12 bases between. As DNA, the CDR3 is TGTGCCAGCAGCCTGCTGAGTGCGGAAAAACTGTTTTTT. Translation: CASSLLSAEKLFF.

V gene TRBV7-3 combines with J gene TRBJ2-5, with TRBD1 identical over 9 bases. This CDR3 is 15 amino acids long. Germline V CDR1 and CDR2: SGHTA, FQGTGA. Trimming cost V 5 bases and J 5 bases; bases outside gene matches: 9. The CDR3: CASSPLTGGVETQYF. The CDR3 DNA is TGTGCCAGCAGCCCCTTGACAGGGGGTGTTGAGACCCAGTACTTC. Based on the CDR3 plus reference TRBV7-3 and TRBJ2-5, the full variable domain is GAGVSQTPSNKVTEKGKYVELRCDPISGHTALYWYRQSLGQGPEFLIYFQGTGAADDSGLPNDRFFAVRPEGSVSTLKIQRTERGDSAVYLCASSPLTGGVETQYFGPGTRLLVL.

J is TRBJ2-7 and V is TRBV9; 9 nucleotides align to TRBD2. CDR1 SGDLS and CDR2 YYNGEE come from the germline V gene. J was trimmed by 4 bases and V by 1 base; bases with no gene match: 15. CDR3 length: 18 amino acids. The CDR3 here is CASSVLWTSEEGKYEQYF. In DNA, the CDR3 is TGTGCCAGCAGCGTACTCTGGACTAGCGAGGAGGGGAAGTACGAGCAGTACTTC.

This clone appeared a single time. The chain recombines TRBV25-1 with TRBJ2-3, with TRBD1 matching over 7 bases. The V and J ends lost 3 bases and 1 base, in that order; junction bases with no gene match: 10. Germline V gene data show CDR1 as MGHDK and CDR2 as SYGVNS. The CDR3 totals 17 residues. The CDR3 region is CASSDSTGYEGTDTQYF. For the CDR3, the DNA is TGTGCCAGCAGTGACTCGACAGGGTACGAGGGCACAGATACGCAGTATTTT. The full variable domain, completed using reference TRBV25-1 and TRBJ2-3, is EADIYQTPRYLVIGTGKKITLECSQTMGHDKMYWYQQDPGMELHLIHYSYGVNSTEKGDLSSESTVSRIRTEHFPLTLESARPSHTSQYLCASSDSTGYEGTDTQYFGPGTRLTVL.

Of note for this clone: Other DNA sequences of this sample code for an identical CDR3. This chain links TRBV27 with TRBJ1-6; 8 bases fit TRBD1. Germline trimming cut 3 bases from V and 6 bases from J; bases unmatched to any gene: 1. The CDR3 runs 14 residues. Per germline, CDR1 MNHEY and CDR2 SMNVEV (reference sequence). This CDR3 is CASSFGQGNSPLHF. Here the CDR3 DNA reads TGTGCCAGCAGTTTCGGACAGGGTAATTCACCCCTCCACTTT.

V is TRBV7-9 and J is TRBJ1-5; no clear D gene. The CDR3 runs to 16 residues. V lost 5 bases and J 1 base, leaving 15 bases between the germline ends. In germline, CDR1 is SEHNR, CDR2 FQNEAQ (reference sequence). The CDR3 sequence is CASSPSGLGSNQPQHF. The CDR3 nucleotides read TGTGCCAGCAGCCCTAGCGGCCTCGGGAGCAATCAGCCCCAGCATTTT.

This clone was seen more than once but under ten times. V is TRBV2 and J is TRBJ1-2, with TRBD1 matching over 7 bases. The V gene's germline CDR1 is SNHLY and CDR2 FYNNEI. This CDR3 is 14 amino acids long. V was clipped by 3 bases and J by 4 bases; unmatched bases: 5. Written as DNA, the CDR3 is TGTGCCAGCAGTGAGCAGGGGGGCCGCTATGGCTACACCTTC. As protein: CASSEQGGRYGYTF. Variable domain in full (rest from reference TRBV2 and TRBJ1-2): EPEVTQTPSHQVTQMGQEVILRCVPISNHLYFYWYRQILGQKVEFLVSFYNNEISEKSEIFDDQFSVERPDGSNFTLKIRSTKLEDSAMYFCASSEQGGRYGYTFGSGTRLTVV.

This chain links TRBV12-5 with TRBJ2-1; TRBD1 aligns across 9 bases. Germline CDR1 and CDR2: LGHNT and FRNRAP. V lost 1 base, J lost 2 bases, and 6 bases stayed unmatched. The CDR3 length is 17 residues. This chain's CDR3 is CASGLDMGQGTYNEQFF. The CDR3 nucleotides are TGTGCTAGTGGTTTGGACATGGGACAGGGCACCTACAATGAGCAGTTCTTC.

The chain is built from TRBV6-5 and TRBJ1-2; D call uncertain. The germline gives CDR1 MNHEY, CDR2 SVGAGI. This CDR3 region has 13 residues. V was shortened by 4 bases and J by 6 bases, with 12 bases between the two germline ends. The chain's CDR3 is CASSFSGQHGYTF. DNA for the CDR3: TGTGCCAGCAGTTTCTCAGGCCAGCATGGCTACACCTTC.

This clone was detected a few times. The chain couples TRBV28 to TRBJ2-5; unclear D gene. CDR1 is MDHEN and CDR2 is SYDVKM in the germline V gene. Trimming removed 6 bases from V and 3 bases from J, with 5 bases in between. The CDR3 is made up of 11 amino acids. The chain's CDR3 is CASRLEETQYF. The CDR3 region has the DNA TGTGCCAGCAGACTTGAAGAGACCCAGTACTTC.

V usage is TRBV13 and J usage is TRBJ1-2; the D gene is possibly TRBD1 (6 bases). The CDR3 runs to 15 residues. CDR1 is PRHDT, CDR2 FYEKMQ, per germline (reference sequence). Trimming cost V 6 bases and J 3 bases, with 17 bases left between them. As DNA, the CDR3 is TGTGCCAGCAGGCCCCGCGGGGGGCCAGACTATGGCTACACCTTC. This codes for CASRPRGGPDYGYTF.

V and J are TRBV5-4 and TRBJ1-1; 7 bases map to TRBD1. With V trimmed by 1 base and J by 0 bases, 6 bases remained unmatched. The germline CDR1 and CDR2 sequences are SGHNT and YYREEE (reference sequence). CDR3 length equals 16 residues. This CDR3 is CASSLRGRGLNTEAFF. As DNA, the CDR3 is TGTGCCAGCAGCTTGAGGGGGCGCGGTCTGAACACTGAAGCTTTCTTT.